The rows below give T cell receptor beta chains drawn from one sample of a study of cytomegalovirus exposure and HLA in healthy donors. The protocol was immunoSEQ multiplex PCR, while the TCRdb copy is restricted to in-frame clones and leaves out a portion. The sample carries 150,000 to 200,000 clones, around 84% recorded once. Sequencing was done on a sample of PBMCs. The receptors here all came from a man aged 18 to 35 in good health and CMV-seropositive. Each CDR3 is given with its conserved first and last residue. The D gene is left open where the match is weak. Expanded clones get a size class; other rows say once, few or many, or leave the size out.

v_gene	j_gene	d_gene	abundance	CDR3aa	CDR3nt
TRBV27	TRBJ1-3	TRBD1	-	CASSRGDTIYF	TGTGCCAGCAGCAGGGGGGACACCATATATTTT
TRBV6-1	TRBJ2-2	TRBD2	-	CASITSGSSTGELFF	TGTGCCAGCATCACTAGCGGGAGCAGCACCGGGGAGCTGTTTTTT
TRBV7-6	TRBJ1-2	-	-	CASSLQGNGYTF	TGTGCCAGCAGCTTACAGGGGAATGGCTACACCTTC
TRBV7-8	TRBJ2-3	TRBD2	-	CASSPAYSGSGDTQYF	TGTGCCAGCAGCCCCGCGTATAGCGGGAGTGGGGATACGCAGTATTTT
TRBV7-2	TRBJ2-1	-	-	CASSLWANEQFF	TGTGCCAGCAGCTTATGGGCGAATGAGCAGTTCTTC
TRBV9	TRBJ2-1	TRBD1	-	CASSVSGTGGNEQFF	TGTGCCAGCAGCGTTAGCGGGACAGGGGGGAATGAGCAGTTCTTC
TRBV4-3	TRBJ2-5	TRBD1	few	CASSQDGGQGGIGSETQYF	TGCGCCAGCAGCCAAGATGGGGGACAGGGGGGGATCGGGTCGGAGACCCAGTACTTC
TRBV15	TRBJ1-1	-	-	CATSRGGNTEAFF	TGTGCCACCAGCAGGGGGGGTAACACTGAAGCTTTCTTT
TRBV28	TRBJ1-5	TRBD1	once	CASSLPLPGQTQPQHF	TGTGCCAGCAGTTTACCCCTTCCGGGACAGACTCAGCCCCAGCATTTT
TRBV5-1	TRBJ2-5	-	-	CASSLEGLGAETQYF	TGCGCCAGCAGCTTGGAGGGCCTGGGGGCAGAGACCCAGTACTTC
TRBV6-4	TRBJ1-2	TRBD1	-	CASRGTGKGDGYTF	TGTGCCAGCAGGGGGACAGGGAAAGGAGATGGCTACACCTTC
TRBV5-8	TRBJ2-7	-	-	CASSLQGGRSYEQYF	TGTGCCAGCAGCTTACAGGGGGGGAGGTCCTACGAGCAGTACTTC
TRBV28	TRBJ2-7	TRBD2	-	CASSFVAGGTYEQYF	TGTGCCAGCAGTTTCGTAGCGGGAGGGACCTACGAGCAGTACTTC
TRBV5-6	TRBJ1-4	-	-	CASSPGSNEKLFF	TGTGCCAGCAGTCCCGGGAGTAATGAAAAACTGTTTTTT
TRBV4-3	TRBJ2-1	-	-	CASSQEARQSSYNEQFF	TGCGCCAGCAGCCAAGAAGCGAGGCAAAGCTCCTACAATGAGCAGTTCTTC
TRBV5-1	TRBJ1-1	-	-	CASSLIGGVNAEAFF	TGCGCCAGCAGCTTGATTGGGGGGGTAAACGCTGAAGCTTTCTTT
TRBV28	TRBJ1-2	-	-	CASRRTLDGYTF	TGTGCCAGCAGGAGGACACTTGATGGCTACACCTTC
TRBV9	TRBJ2-3	-	-	CASSVEINTDTQYF	TGTGCCAGCAGCGTAGAAATTAACACAGATACGCAGTATTTT
TRBV7-2	TRBJ2-3	TRBD1	-	CASSSLNRGLGTDTQYF	TGTGCCAGCAGCTCACTAAACAGGGGGCTCGGCACAGATACGCAGTATTTT
TRBV28	TRBJ1-5	-	few	CASSPPRGRIQPQHF	TGTGCCAGCAGTCCTCCGCGGGGACGTATTCAGCCCCAGCATTTT
TRBV5-6	TRBJ1-5	-	-	CASSVLNQPQHF	TGTGCCAGCAGCGTCCTCAATCAGCCCCAGCATTTT
TRBV28	TRBJ2-1	-	-	CASSLGLGEQFF	TGTGCCAGCAGTTTAGGCCTGGGCGAGCAGTTCTTC
TRBV19	TRBJ1-1	-	-	CATGNRFAEAFF	TGTGCCACAGGAAATCGGTTCGCCGAAGCTTTCTTT
TRBV5-1	TRBJ1-1	-	-	CASSLEPGNLNTEAFF	TGCGCCAGCAGCTTGGAGCCAGGGAACCTGAACACTGAAGCTTTCTTT
TRBV11-3	TRBJ2-1	-	-	CASSLDSGNEQFF	TGTGCCAGCAGCTTAGATAGCGGCAATGAGCAGTTCTTC
TRBV28	TRBJ2-7	-	-	CASPCVLGGKKQYF	TGTGCCAGCCCCTGCGTCCTCGGGGGTAAAAAGCAGTACTTC
TRBV9	TRBJ1-4	TRBD1	-	CASSPGQGAGEKLFF	TGTGCCAGCAGCCCAGGACAGGGCGCGGGTGAAAAACTGTTTTTT
TRBV9	TRBJ2-2	-	few	CASSVGRASQGGELFF	TGTGCCAGCAGCGTAGGCAGGGCAAGCCAAGGCGGGGAGCTGTTTTTT
TRBV25-1	TRBJ2-1	-	-	CASSDQGTVYNEQFF	TGTGCCAGCAGTGACCAGGGTACCGTTTACAATGAGCAGTTCTTC
TRBV9	TRBJ2-7	TRBD1	-	CASNRGTGNYEQYF	TGTGCCAGCAACAGAGGGACAGGGAACTACGAGCAGTACTTC
TRBV11-3	TRBJ2-3	TRBD2	-	CASSRRLAEGTDTQYF	TGTGCCAGCAGTCGGAGACTAGCGGAGGGCACAGATACGCAGTATTTT
TRBV6-5	TRBJ2-1	-	-	CASKEGGSYNEQFF	TGTGCCAGCAAGGAGGGGGGGTCCTACAATGAGCAGTTCTTC
TRBV4-1	TRBJ1-5	-	-	CASSQAGPGQPQHF	TGCGCCAGCAGCCAAGCCGGTCCGGGGCAGCCCCAGCATTTT
TRBV2	TRBJ2-2	-	once	CASRGEGAGELFF	TGTGCCAGCAGGGGTGAGGGCGCCGGGGAGCTGTTTTTT
TRBV6-5	TRBJ2-7	-	-	CASSQTQGPHEQYF	TGTGCCAGCAGTCAGACCCAGGGTCCCCACGAGCAGTACTTC
TRBV7-6	TRBJ2-2	TRBD1	-	CASRPRPGQGARTGELFF	TGTGCCAGCAGACCTCGACCGGGACAGGGGGCGCGCACCGGGGAGCTGTTTTTT
TRBV6-1	TRBJ2-7	-	once	CASSESAGSTYEQYF	TGTGCCAGCAGTGAGTCAGCAGGGTCGACCTACGAGCAGTACTTC
TRBV27	TRBJ2-3	-	-	CASSYLGGFRATDTQYF	TGTGCCAGCAGTTACCTTGGGGGGTTTAGGGCCACAGATACGCAGTATTTT
TRBV10-3	TRBJ2-7	-	-	CAISESGSSYEQYF	TGTGCCATCAGTGAGTCGGGGAGCTCCTACGAGCAGTACTTC
TRBV10-1	TRBJ2-7	TRBD2	-	CASRAGGSSYEQYF	TGCGCCAGCCGAGCGGGAGGGAGCTCCTACGAGCAGTACTTC
TRBV7-9	TRBJ1-4	-	-	CASSPGVEKLFF	TGTGCCAGCAGCCCGGGGGTTGAAAAACTGTTTTTT
TRBV28	TRBJ1-5	-	-	CASSTTLQGFRPQHF	TGTGCCAGCAGTACGACATTGCAGGGTTTTCGGCCCCAGCATTTT
TRBV13	TRBJ2-3	-	-	CASSSGSGWDTDTQYF	TGTGCCAGCAGCTCAGGGAGCGGGTGGGACACAGATACGCAGTATTTT
TRBV2	TRBJ2-7	-	-	CASSEVDSTGISYEQYF	TGTGCCAGCAGTGAAGTAGATTCGACAGGTATCTCCTACGAGCAGTACTTC
TRBV19	TRBJ2-7	TRBD2	few	CASSIIAGADEQYF	TGTGCCAGTAGTATTATAGCGGGAGCGGACGAGCAGTACTTC
TRBV7-2	TRBJ2-7	TRBD2	-	CASSLAGEYEQYF	TGTGCCAGCAGCCTAGCGGGAGAATACGAGCAGTACTTC
TRBV7-3	TRBJ2-1	TRBD2	once	CASSKTSGGSYNEQFF	TGTGCCAGCAGCAAGACTAGCGGGGGTTCCTACAATGAGCAGTTCTTC
TRBV7-2	TRBJ2-3	TRBD2	-	CASRLAGEYTQYF	TGTGCCAGCAGGCTAGCGGGAGAATATACGCAGTATTTT
TRBV6-6	TRBJ2-7	-	-	CASSYSQLGAYEQYF	TGTGCCAGCAGTTACTCTCAATTAGGGGCCTACGAGCAGTACTTC
TRBV28	TRBJ2-7	-	-	CASSPRGFRVYEQYF	TGTGCCAGCAGCCCCAGGGGATTCAGAGTCTACGAGCAGTACTTC
TRBV4-3	TRBJ2-7	-	-	CASSPTTQGYEQYF	TGCGCCAGCAGCCCAACCACGCAGGGGTACGAGCAGTACTTC
TRBV13	TRBJ2-7	TRBD1	-	CASSLGTGGIYEQYF	TGTGCCAGCAGCCTGGGGACAGGAGGCATATACGAGCAGTACTTC
TRBV19	TRBJ2-3	TRBD2	-	CASSVTSGRTDTQYF	TGTGCCAGTAGTGTGACTAGCGGGCGCACAGATACGCAGTATTTT
TRBV4-2	TRBJ2-7	TRBD1	once	CASSQKDRGLIGAREQYF	TGTGCCAGCAGCCAAAAGGACAGGGGGTTAATCGGGGCTCGCGAGCAGTACTTC
TRBV27	TRBJ2-2	TRBD2	-	CASSPLAGGAGELFF	TGTGCCAGCAGTCCACTAGCGGGAGGCGCCGGGGAGCTGTTTTTT
TRBV6-5	TRBJ1-5	-	-	CASGWTANSNQPQHF	TGTGCCAGCGGTTGGACAGCTAATAGCAATCAGCCCCAGCATTTT
TRBV6-4	TRBJ2-1	-	-	CASSDGGSSYNEQFF	TGTGCCAGCAGTGACGGGGGGAGCTCCTACAATGAGCAGTTCTTC